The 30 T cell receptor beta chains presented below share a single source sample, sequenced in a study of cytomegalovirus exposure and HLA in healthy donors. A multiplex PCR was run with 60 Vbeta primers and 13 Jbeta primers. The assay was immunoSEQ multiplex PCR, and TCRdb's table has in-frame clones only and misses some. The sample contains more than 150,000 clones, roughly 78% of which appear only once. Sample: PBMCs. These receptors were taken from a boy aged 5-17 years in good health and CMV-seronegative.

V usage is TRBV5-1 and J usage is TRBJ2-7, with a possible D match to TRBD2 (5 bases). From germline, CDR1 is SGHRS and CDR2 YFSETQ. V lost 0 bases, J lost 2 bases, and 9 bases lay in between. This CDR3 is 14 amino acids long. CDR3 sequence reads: CASSLGGLAYEQYF. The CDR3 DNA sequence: TGCGCCAGCAGCTTGGGCGGGTTGGCCTACGAGCAGTACTTC.

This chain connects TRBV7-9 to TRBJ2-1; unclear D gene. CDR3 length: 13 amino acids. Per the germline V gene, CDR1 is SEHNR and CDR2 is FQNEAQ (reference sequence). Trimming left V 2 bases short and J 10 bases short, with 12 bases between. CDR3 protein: CASSLFRVGEQFF. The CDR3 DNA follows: TGTGCCAGCAGCTTATTTCGGGTCGGAGAGCAGTTCTTC.

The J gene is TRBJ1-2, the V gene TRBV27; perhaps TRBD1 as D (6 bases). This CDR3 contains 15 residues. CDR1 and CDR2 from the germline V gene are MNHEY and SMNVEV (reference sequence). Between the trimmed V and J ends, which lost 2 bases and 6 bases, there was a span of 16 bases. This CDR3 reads CASSLGNTGLDGYTF. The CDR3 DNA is TGTGCCAGCAGTTTAGGGAATACAGGGTTAGATGGCTACACCTTC.

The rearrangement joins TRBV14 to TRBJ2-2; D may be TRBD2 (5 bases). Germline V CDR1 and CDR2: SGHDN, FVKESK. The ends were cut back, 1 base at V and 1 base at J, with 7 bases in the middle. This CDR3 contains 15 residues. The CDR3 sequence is CASSQVAGNTGELFF. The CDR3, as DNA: TGTGCCAGCAGCCAAGTGGCGGGGAACACCGGGGAGCTGTTTTTT.

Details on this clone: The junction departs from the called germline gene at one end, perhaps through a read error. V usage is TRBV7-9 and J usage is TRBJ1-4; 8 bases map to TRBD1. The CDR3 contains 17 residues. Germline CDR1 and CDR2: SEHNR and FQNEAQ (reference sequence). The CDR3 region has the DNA TGTTCCAGCAGACTTCCAGGGGGCGCGCGGTCTAATGAAAAACTGTTTTTT. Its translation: CSSRLPGGARSNEKLFF.

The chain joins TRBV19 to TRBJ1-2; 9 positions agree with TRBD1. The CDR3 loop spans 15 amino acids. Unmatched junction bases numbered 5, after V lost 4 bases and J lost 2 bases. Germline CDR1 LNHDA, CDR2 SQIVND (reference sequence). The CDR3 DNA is TGTGCCAGTAGTACTACCGGGACAGGGAACTATGGCTACACCTTC. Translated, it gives CASSTTGTGNYGYTF.

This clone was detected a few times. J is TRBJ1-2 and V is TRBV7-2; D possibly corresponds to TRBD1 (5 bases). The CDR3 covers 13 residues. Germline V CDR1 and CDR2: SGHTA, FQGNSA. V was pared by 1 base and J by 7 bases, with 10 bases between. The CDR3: CASSLERGGGYTF. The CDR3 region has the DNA TGTGCCAGCAGCTTAGAAAGGGGCGGTGGCTACACCTTC.

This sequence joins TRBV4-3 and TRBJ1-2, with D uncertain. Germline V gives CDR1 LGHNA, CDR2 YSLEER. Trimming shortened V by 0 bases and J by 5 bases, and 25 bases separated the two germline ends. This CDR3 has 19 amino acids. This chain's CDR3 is CASSQDRLGSAYDAYGYTF. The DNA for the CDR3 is TGCGCCAGCAGCCAAGATCGATTGGGGAGCGCATATGATGCGTATGGCTACACCTTC.

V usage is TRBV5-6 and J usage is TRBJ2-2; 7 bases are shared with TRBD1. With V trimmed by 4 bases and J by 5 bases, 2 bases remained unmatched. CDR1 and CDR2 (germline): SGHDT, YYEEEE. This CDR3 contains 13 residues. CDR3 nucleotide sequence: TGTGCCAGCAGCCCGACAGGGACCGGGGAGCTGTTTTTT. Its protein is CASSPTGTGELFF. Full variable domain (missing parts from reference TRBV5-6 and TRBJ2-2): DAGVTQSPTHLIKTRGQQVTLRCSPKSGHDTVSWYQQALGQGPQFIFQYYEEEERQRGNFPDRFSGHQFPNYSSELNVNALLLGDSALYLCASSPTGTGELFFGEGSRLTVL.

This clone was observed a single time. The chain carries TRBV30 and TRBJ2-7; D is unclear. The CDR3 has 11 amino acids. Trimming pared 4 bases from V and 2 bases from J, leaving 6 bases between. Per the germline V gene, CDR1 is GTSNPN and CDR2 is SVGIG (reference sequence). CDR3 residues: CAWKQTYEQYF. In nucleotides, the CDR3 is TGTGCCTGGAAACAGACCTACGAGCAGTACTTC.

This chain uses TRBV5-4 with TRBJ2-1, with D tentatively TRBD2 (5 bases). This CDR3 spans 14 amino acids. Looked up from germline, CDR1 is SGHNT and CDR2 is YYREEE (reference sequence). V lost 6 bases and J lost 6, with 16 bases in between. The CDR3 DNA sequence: TGTGCCAGCACCTCTTGGGGTGCGGGCAATGAGCAGTTCTTC. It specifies CASTSWGAGNEQFF.

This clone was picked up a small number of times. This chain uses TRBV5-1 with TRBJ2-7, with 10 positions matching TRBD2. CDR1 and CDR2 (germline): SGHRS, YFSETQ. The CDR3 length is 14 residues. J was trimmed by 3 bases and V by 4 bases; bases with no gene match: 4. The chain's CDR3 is CASSLTSGHYEQYF. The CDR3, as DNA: TGCGCCAGCAGCCTGACTAGCGGGCACTACGAGCAGTACTTC.

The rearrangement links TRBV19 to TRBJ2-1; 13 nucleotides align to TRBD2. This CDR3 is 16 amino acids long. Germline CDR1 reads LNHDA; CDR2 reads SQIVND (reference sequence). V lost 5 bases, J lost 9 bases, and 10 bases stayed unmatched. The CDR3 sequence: CASSPTGTSGKSEQFF. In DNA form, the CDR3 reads TGTGCCAGTAGTCCAACCGGGACTAGCGGGAAGAGTGAGCAGTTCTTC.

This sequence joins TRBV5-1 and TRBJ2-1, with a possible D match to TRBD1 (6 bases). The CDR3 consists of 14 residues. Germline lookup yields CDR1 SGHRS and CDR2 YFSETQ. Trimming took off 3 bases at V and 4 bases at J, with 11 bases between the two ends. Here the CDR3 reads CASSWTDSYNEQFF. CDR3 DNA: TGCGCCAGCAGCTGGACGGACAGTTACAATGAGCAGTTCTTC.

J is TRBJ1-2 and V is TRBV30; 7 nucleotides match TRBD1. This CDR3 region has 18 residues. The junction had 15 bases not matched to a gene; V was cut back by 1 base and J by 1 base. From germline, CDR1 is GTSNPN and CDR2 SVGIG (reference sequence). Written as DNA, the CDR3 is TGTGCCTGGAGTGAGACAGGGTTTTGGGTCAATGATAACTATGGCTACACCTTC. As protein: CAWSETGFWVNDNYGYTF. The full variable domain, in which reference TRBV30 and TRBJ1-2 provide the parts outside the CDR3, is SQTIHQWPATLVQPVGSPLSLECTVEGTSNPNLYWYRQAAGRGLQLLFYSVGIGQISSEVPQNLSASRPQDRQFILSSKKLLLSDSGFYLCAWSETGFWVNDNYGYTFGSGTRLTVV.

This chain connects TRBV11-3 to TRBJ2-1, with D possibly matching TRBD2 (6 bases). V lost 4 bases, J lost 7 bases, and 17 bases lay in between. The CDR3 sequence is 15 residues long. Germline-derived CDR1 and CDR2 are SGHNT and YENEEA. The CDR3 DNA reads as TGTGCCAGCAGCTCTGGGCGGGAAACGAGGAATGAGCAGTTCTTC. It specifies CASSSGRETRNEQFF.

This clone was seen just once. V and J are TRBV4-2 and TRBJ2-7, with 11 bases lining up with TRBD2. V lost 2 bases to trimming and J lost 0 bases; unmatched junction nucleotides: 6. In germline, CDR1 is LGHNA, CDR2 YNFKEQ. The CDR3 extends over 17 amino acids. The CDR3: CASSQIGTSGNSYEQYF. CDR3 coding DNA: TGTGCCAGCAGCCAAATTGGGACTAGCGGAAACTCCTACGAGCAGTACTTC.

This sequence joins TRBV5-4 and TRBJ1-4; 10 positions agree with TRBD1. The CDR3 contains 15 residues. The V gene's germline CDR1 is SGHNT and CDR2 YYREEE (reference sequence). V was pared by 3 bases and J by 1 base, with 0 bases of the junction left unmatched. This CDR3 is CASSWDRGTNEKLFF. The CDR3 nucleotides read TGTGCCAGCAGCTGGGACAGGGGAACTAATGAAAAACTGTTTTTT.

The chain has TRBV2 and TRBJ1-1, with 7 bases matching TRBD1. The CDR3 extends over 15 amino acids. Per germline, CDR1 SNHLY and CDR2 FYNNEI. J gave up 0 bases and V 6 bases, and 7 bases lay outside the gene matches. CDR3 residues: CASSDWTGMNTEAFF. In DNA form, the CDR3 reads TGTGCCAGCAGCGACTGGACAGGAATGAACACTGAAGCTTTCTTT.

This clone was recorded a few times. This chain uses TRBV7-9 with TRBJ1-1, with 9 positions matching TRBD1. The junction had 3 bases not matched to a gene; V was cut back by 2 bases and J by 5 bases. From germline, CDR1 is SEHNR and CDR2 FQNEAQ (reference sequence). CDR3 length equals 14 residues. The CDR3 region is CASSLSTGGTEAFF. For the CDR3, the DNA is TGTGCCAGCAGCTTATCGACAGGGGGAACTGAAGCTTTCTTT.

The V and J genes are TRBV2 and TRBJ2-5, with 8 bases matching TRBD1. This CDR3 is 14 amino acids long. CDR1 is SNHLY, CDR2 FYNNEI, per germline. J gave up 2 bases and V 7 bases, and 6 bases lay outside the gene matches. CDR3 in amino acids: CASNFRQGQETQYF. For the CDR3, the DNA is TGTGCCAGCAATTTCCGACAGGGGCAAGAGACCCAGTACTTC.

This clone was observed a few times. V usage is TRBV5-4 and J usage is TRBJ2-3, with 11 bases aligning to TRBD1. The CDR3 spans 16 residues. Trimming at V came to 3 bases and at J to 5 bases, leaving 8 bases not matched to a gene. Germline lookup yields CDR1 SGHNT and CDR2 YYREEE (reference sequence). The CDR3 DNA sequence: TGTGCCAGCAGCTCCTGGACAGGGGGCACGGTAGATACGCAGTATTTT. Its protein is CASSSWTGGTVDTQYF.

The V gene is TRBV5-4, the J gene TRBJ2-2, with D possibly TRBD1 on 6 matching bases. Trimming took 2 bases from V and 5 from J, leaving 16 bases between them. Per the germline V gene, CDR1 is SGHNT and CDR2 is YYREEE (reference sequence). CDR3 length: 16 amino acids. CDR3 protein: CASSFFQGGITGELFF. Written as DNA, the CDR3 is TGTGCCAGCAGCTTTTTTCAAGGGGGTATAACCGGGGAGCTGTTTTTT.

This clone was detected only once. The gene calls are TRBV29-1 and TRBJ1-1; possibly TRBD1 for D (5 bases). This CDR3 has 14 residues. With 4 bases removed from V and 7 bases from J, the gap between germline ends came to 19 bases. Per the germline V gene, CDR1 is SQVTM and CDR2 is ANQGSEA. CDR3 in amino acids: CSVVLGTSTSEAFF. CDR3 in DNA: TGCAGCGTTGTGTTGGGGACTAGTACGAGTGAAGCTTTCTTT.

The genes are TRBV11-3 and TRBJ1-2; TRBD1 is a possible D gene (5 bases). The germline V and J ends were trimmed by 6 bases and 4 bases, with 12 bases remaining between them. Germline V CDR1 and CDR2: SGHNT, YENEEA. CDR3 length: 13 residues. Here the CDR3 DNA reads TGTGCCAGCAGGGAGGGGACCGGCTATGGCTACACCTTC. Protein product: CASREGTGYGYTF.

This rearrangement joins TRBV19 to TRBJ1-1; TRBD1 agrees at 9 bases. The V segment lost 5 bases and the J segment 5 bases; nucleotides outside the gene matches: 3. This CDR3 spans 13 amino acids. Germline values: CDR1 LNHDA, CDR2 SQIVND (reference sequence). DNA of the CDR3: TGTGCCAGTAGTTGGGACAGGGAAACTGAAGCTTTCTTT. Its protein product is CASSWDRETEAFF.

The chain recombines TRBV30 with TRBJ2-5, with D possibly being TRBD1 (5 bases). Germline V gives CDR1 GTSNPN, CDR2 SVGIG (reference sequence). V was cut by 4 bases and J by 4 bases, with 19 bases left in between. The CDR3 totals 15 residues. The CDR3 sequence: CAWTEKRGYGETQYF. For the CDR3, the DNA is TGTGCCTGGACGGAGAAAAGGGGCTACGGAGAGACCCAGTACTTC. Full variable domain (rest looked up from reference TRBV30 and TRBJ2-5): SQTIHQWPATLVQPVGSPLSLECTVEGTSNPNLYWYRQAAGRGLQLLFYSVGIGQISSEVPQNLSASRPQDRQFILSSKKLLLSDSGFYLCAWTEKRGYGETQYFGPGTRLLVL.

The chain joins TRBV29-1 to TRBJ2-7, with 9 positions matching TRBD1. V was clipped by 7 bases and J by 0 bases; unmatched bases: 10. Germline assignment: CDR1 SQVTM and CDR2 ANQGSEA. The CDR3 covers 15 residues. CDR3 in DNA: TGCAGCGCCGATTTCGGGACAGGGCTCTCCTACGAGCAGTACTTC. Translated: CSADFGTGLSYEQYF.

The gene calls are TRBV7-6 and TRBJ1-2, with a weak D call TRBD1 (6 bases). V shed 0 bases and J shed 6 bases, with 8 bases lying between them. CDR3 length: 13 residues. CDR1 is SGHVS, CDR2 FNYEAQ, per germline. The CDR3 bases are TGTGCCAGCAGCTTAGCAGGGGGACATGGCTACACCTTC. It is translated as CASSLAGGHGYTF.

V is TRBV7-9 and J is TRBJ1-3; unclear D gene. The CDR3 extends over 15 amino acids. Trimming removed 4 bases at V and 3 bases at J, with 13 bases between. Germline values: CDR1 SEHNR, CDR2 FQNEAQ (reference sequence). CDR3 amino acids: CASSWGGRVGNTIYF. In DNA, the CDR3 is TGTGCCAGCAGCTGGGGAGGCAGAGTTGGAAACACCATATATTTT.